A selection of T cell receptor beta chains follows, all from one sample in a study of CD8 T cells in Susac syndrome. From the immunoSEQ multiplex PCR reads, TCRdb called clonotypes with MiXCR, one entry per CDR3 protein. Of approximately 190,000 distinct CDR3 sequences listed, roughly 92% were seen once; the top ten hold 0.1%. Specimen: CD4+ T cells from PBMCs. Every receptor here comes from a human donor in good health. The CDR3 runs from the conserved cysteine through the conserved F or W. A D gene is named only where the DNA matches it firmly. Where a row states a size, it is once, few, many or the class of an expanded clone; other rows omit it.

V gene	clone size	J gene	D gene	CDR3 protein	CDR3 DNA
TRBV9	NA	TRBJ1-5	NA	CASSVYDRINQPQHF	TGTGCCAGCAGCGTATACGACAGAATCAATCAGCCCCAGCATTTT
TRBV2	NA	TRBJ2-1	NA	CASRSKSGNEQFF	TGTGCCAGCAGGAGTAAGTCCGGCAATGAGCAGTTCTTC
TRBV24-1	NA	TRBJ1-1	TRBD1	CATSDRQGNTEAFF	TGTGCCACCAGTGATAGACAGGGAAACACTGAAGCTTTCTTT
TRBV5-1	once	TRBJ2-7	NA	CASSPPGVTTYEQYF	TGCGCCAGCAGCCCCCCCGGGGTAACCACCTACGAGCAGTACTTC
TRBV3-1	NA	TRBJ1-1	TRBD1	CASSGRDRDVDTEAFF	TGTGCCAGCAGTGGCCGGGACAGGGACGTGGACACTGAAGCTTTCTTT
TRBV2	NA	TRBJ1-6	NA	CASSVVIPRSPLHF	TGTGCCAGCAGTGTCGTCATCCCGCGGTCACCCCTCCACTTT
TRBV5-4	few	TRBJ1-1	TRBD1	CASSYRGVNTEAFF	TGTGCCAGCAGTTACAGGGGCGTAAACACTGAAGCTTTCTTT
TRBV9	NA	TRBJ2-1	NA	CASSVRLGGRQEQFF	TGTGCCAGCAGCGTACGGCTGGGGGGACGTCAAGAGCAGTTCTTC
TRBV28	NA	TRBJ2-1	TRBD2	CASSLAGAVYNEQFF	TGTGCCAGCAGCCTAGCGGGGGCGGTTTACAATGAGCAGTTCTTC
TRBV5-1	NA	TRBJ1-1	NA	CASSLGAKAFF	TGCGCCAGCAGCTTGGGGGCAAAGGCTTTCTTT
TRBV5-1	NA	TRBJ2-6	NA	CASSPYSGSGANVLTF	TGCGCCAGCAGCCCCTATAGTGGCTCTGGGGCCAACGTCCTGACTTTC
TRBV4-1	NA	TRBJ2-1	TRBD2	CASSQVGTSGGYNEQFF	TGCGCCAGCAGCCAAGTTGGGACTAGCGGGGGTTACAATGAGCAGTTCTTC
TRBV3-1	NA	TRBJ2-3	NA	CASSQVTGWVTDTQYF	TGTGCCAGCAGCCAAGTTACGGGGTGGGTCACAGATACGCAGTATTTT
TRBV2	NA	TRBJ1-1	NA	CASSPRTAPGTEAFF	TGTGCCAGCAGTCCACGGACAGCCCCGGGGACTGAAGCTTTCTTT
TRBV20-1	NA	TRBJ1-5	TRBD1	CSARDLAGGRQPQQF	TGCAGTGCTAGAGATCTGGCAGGGGGAAGGCAGCCCCAGCAATTT
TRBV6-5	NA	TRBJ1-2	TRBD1	CASSFSGTEYGYTF	TGTGCCAGCAGTTTCTCCGGGACAGAGTATGGCTACACCTTC
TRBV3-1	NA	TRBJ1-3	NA	CASSQGPGIGNTIYF	TGTGCCAGCAGCCAAGGGCCAGGGATCGGAAACACCATATATTTT
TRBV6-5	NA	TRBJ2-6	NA	CASSYVGPGANVLTF	TGTGCCAGCAGTTACGTGGGGCCTGGGGCCAACGTCCTGACTTTC
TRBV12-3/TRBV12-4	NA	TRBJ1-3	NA	CASSLAGSGIGGNTIYF	TGTGCCAGCAGTTTAGCTGGTTCGGGGATAGGTGGAAACACCATATATTTT
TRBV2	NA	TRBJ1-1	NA	CASSVYATEAFF	TGTGCCAGCAGTGTCTATGCCACTGAAGCTTTCTTT
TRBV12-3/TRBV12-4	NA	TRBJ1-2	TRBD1	CASNDRGRGYTF	TGTGCCAGCAACGACAGGGGGCGAGGCTACACCTTC
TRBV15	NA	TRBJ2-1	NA	CATSSDILNEQFF	TGTGCCACCAGCAGTGACATCCTCAATGAGCAGTTCTTC
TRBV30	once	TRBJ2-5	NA	CAWTRLTGTETQYF	TGTGCCTGGACAAGGTTAACAGGGACAGAGACCCAGTACTTC
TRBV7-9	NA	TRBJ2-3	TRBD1	CASSLGDSRHTDTQYF	TGTGCCAGCAGCTTGGGGGACAGCCGGCACACAGATACGCAGTATTTT
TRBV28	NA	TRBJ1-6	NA	CASSLPPAGALVSPLHF	TGTGCCAGCAGTTTACCTCCAGCAGGGGCCTTAGTTTCACCCCTCCACTTT
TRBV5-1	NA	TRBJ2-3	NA	CASSSPADTQYF	TGCGCCAGCAGCTCACCGGCAGATACGCAGTATTTT
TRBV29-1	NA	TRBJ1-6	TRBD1	CSVVDRAGSPLHF	TGCAGCGTTGTCGACAGGGCAGGTTCACCCCTCCACTTT
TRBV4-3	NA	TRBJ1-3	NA	CASSQEGRGGNTIYF	TGCGCCAGCAGCCAAGAGGGCAGAGGGGGAAACACCATATATTTT
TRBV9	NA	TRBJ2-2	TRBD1	CASSVGTGRRNTGELFF	TGTGCCAGCAGCGTAGGGACAGGGCGCAGGAACACCGGGGAGCTGTTTTTT
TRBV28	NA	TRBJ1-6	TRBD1	CASSAGTGGRNSPLHF	TGTGCCAGCAGTGCCGGGACAGGGGGTCGCAATTCACCCCTCCACTTT
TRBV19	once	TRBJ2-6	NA	CASSAGQSSGANVLTF	TGTGCCAGTAGTGCCGGACAGTCCTCTGGGGCCAACGTCCTGACTTTC
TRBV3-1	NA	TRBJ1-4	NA	CASSLTSEKLFF	TGTGCCAGCAGCTTAACCTCTGAAAAACTGTTTTTT
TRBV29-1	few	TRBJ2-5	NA	CSVVRPGPTQETQYF	TGCAGCGTTGTAAGACCGGGACCGACACAAGAGACCCAGTACTTC
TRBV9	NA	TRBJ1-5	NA	CASSVGMGNQPQHF	TGTGCCAGCAGCGTAGGGATGGGAAATCAGCCCCAGCATTTT
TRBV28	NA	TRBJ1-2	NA	CASSLEGPPLGYTF	TGTGCCAGCAGTTTGGAGGGGCCGCCCCTTGGCTACACCTTC
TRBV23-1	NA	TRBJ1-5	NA	CASSGSKGSNQPQHF	TGCGCCAGCAGTGGCTCCAAGGGTAGCAATCAGCCCCAGCATTTT
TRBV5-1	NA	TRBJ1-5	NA	CASSVHQGAQHF	TGCGCCAGCAGCGTACACCAAGGGGCCCAGCATTTT
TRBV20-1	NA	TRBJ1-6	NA	CSARDRRVGPLHF	TGCAGTGCTAGAGATCGGCGGGTGGGACCCCTCCACTTT
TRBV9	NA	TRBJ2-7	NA	CASSSGGGSSYEQYF	TGTGCCAGCAGTTCAGGGGGGGGGAGCTCCTACGAGCAGTACTTC
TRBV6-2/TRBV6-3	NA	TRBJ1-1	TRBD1	CASTQSGTGSEAFF	TGTGCCAGCACCCAGTCCGGGACAGGGAGTGAAGCTTTCTTT
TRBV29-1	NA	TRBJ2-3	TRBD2	CSVVGLAGGLGTQYF	TGCAGCGTTGTGGGACTAGCGGGGGGGCTGGGTACGCAGTATTTT
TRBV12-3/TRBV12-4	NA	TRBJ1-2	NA	CASSLAMNDARVRGYTF	TGTGCCAGCAGTTTAGCGATGAATGACGCAAGGGTTCGTGGCTACACCTTC
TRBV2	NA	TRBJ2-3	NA	CASSEKDTQYF	TGTGCCAGCAGTGAAAAGGATACGCAGTATTTT
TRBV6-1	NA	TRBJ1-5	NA	CASSQGRSLGSYNQPQHF	TGTGCCAGCAGTCAGGGGAGGTCTCTGGGATCATACAATCAGCCCCAGCATTTT
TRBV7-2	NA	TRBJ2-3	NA	CASTTPMDTQYF	TGTGCCAGCACCACTCCGATGGATACGCAGTATTTT
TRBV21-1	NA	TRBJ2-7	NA	CASSEAVRGESYEQYF	TGTGCCAGCAGCGAAGCGGTCAGGGGAGAATCCTACGAGCAGTACTTC
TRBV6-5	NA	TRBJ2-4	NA	CASSRIAKNIQYF	TGTGCCAGCAGCCGTATAGCCAAAAACATTCAGTACTTC
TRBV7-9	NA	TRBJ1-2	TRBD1	CASSLKGQGSGYTF	TGTGCCAGCAGCTTAAAGGGACAGGGAAGCGGCTACACCTTC
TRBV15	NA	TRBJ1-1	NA	CATSRDLAALGTEAFF	TGTGCCACCAGCAGAGATCTTGCAGCATTAGGGACTGAAGCTTTCTTT
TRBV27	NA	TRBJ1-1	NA	CASSRGTEAFF	TGTGCCAGCAGTAGGGGGACTGAAGCTTTCTTT
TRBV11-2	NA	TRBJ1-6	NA	CASSLDLKGPIDSPLHF	TGTGCCAGCAGCTTAGATTTAAAGGGACCCATTGATTCACCCCTCCACTTT
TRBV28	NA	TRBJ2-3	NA	CASSSQGGKAGGPTDTQYF	TGTGCCAGCAGTTCCCAGGGGGGGAAGGCGGGGGGACCCACAGATACGCAGTATTTT
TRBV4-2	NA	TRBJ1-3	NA	CASSQRAAGNTIYF	TGTGCCAGCAGCCAAAGGGCAGCTGGAAACACCATATATTTT
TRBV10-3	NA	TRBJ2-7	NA	CATSRASYEQYF	TGTGCCACTTCACGGGCCTCCTACGAGCAGTACTTC
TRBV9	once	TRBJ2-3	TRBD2	CASSPDSGTSTDTQYF	TGTGCCAGCAGCCCGGATAGCGGGACTAGCACAGATACGCAGTATTTT